This TCR beta chain was recorded in a study of patients and donors after allogeneic stem cell transplantation. This clonotype was observed many times. Trimming cost V 6 bases and J 1 base; bases outside gene matches: 21. The length of the CDR3 is 19 residues. TCRdb fed the RT-PCR reads into MiXCR, producing one record per CDR3 protein. The sample contains around 70,000 distinct CDR3 sequences, more than 25% of which appear only once. The sequence was collected from a human donor who was either an allogeneic HSCT recipient or a stem cell or donor lymphocyte infusion donor (not recorded which). It is not recorded whose cells these are; they may come from a transplant donor. Specimen: blood, either unsorted or a sorted T cell fraction (not recorded which). V gene TRBV12-3 or TRBV12-4 combines with J gene TRBJ2-7; TRBD1 aligns across 7 bases. This CDR3 is CASSSATPMKTGLSYEQYF. The CDR3 coding sequence is TGTGCCAGCAGCTCTGCGACACCGATGAAGACAGGGTTATCCTACGAGCAGTACTTC.